These T cell receptor beta chains were read from a single sample in a study of blood T cell repertoires in COVID-19. Assay: immunoSEQ multiplex PCR; the TCRdb copy retains only in-frame clones and omits some. Of 300,000 to 350,000 clones listed, around 90% were seen once; the top ten hold over 4.5%. Sequenced material: PBMCs or T cells enriched from blood (not recorded which). The receptors were sampled from a young man who had recovered from COVID-19. Both conserved end residues are part of each CDR3. The order of the fields is CDR3 protein, CDR3 DNA, J gene, clone size, V gene, D gene. The D gene is left open where the match is weak. Not all rows give a size; the values are once, few, many and, for expanded clones, a class.

CDR3aa: CASSRDRGLPLHF
CDR3nt: TGCGCCAGCAGCCGGGACAGGGGGCTGCCCCTCCACTTT
j_gene: TRBJ1-6
abundance: NA
v_gene: TRBV5-1
d_gene: TRBD1

CDR3aa: CASSLRGGTGSYEQYF
CDR3nt: TGTGCCAGCAGCTTAAGGGGGGGGACAGGGAGCTACGAGCAGTACTTC
j_gene: TRBJ2-7
abundance: NA
v_gene: TRBV4-2
d_gene: TRBD1

CDR3aa: CASSLDREGTEAFF
CDR3nt: TGCGCCAGCAGCCTAGACAGGGAGGGAACTGAAGCTTTCTTT
j_gene: TRBJ1-1
abundance: NA
v_gene: TRBV4-1
d_gene: TRBD1

CDR3aa: CARSLPGQGATNEKLFF
CDR3nt: TGTGCCAGAAGCTTGCCCGGACAGGGGGCCACTAATGAAAAACTGTTTTTT
j_gene: TRBJ1-4
abundance: NA
v_gene: TRBV5-3
d_gene: TRBD1

CDR3aa: CASGNLGQGASGANVLTF
CDR3nt: TGTGCCAGCGGAAACCTGGGACAGGGGGCCTCTGGGGCCAACGTCCTGACTTTC
j_gene: TRBJ2-6
abundance: NA
v_gene: TRBV2
d_gene: TRBD1

CDR3aa: CASSQDWDRGYEQYF
CDR3nt: TGTGCCAGCAGCCAAGATTGGGACAGGGGCTACGAGCAGTACTTC
j_gene: TRBJ2-7
abundance: NA
v_gene: TRBV4-2
d_gene: TRBD1

CDR3aa: CASSLTGTMNTEAFF
CDR3nt: TGTGCCAGCAGTCTCACAGGTACAATGAACACTGAAGCTTTCTTT
j_gene: TRBJ1-1
abundance: NA
v_gene: TRBV28
d_gene: NA

CDR3aa: CASSADRESQPQHF
CDR3nt: TGCGCCAGCAGCGCCGACAGGGAGAGTCAGCCCCAGCATTTT
j_gene: TRBJ1-5
abundance: NA
v_gene: TRBV5-1
d_gene: TRBD1

CDR3aa: CASSSTGSNQPQHF
CDR3nt: TGTGCCAGCAGTTCCACAGGGAGCAATCAGCCCCAGCATTTT
j_gene: TRBJ1-5
abundance: once
v_gene: TRBV27
d_gene: NA

CDR3aa: CASSQVQNLNYGYTF
CDR3nt: TGTGCCAGCAGCCAAGTTCAGAATCTTAACTATGGCTACACCTTC
j_gene: TRBJ1-2
abundance: once
v_gene: TRBV3-1/TRBV3-2
d_gene: NA

CDR3aa: CASSSDMAGADYGYTF
CDR3nt: TGTGCCAGCTCTTCCGATATGGCAGGGGCCGACTATGGCTACACCTTC
j_gene: TRBJ1-2
abundance: NA
v_gene: TRBV18
d_gene: NA

CDR3aa: CASSVEGTGVNYGYTF
CDR3nt: TGTGCCAGCAGCGTAGAGGGGACAGGGGTGAACTATGGCTACACCTTC
j_gene: TRBJ1-2
abundance: NA
v_gene: TRBV9
d_gene: TRBD1

CDR3aa: CASSLAGSVDGYTF
CDR3nt: TGCGCCAGCAGCTTGGCGGGGTCCGTTGATGGCTACACCTTC
j_gene: TRBJ1-2
abundance: NA
v_gene: TRBV5-1
d_gene: NA

CDR3aa: CAVRRSTGEKLFF
CDR3nt: TGTGCCGTTCGGAGGTCCACGGGTGAAAAACTGTTTTTT
j_gene: TRBJ1-4
abundance: once
v_gene: TRBV6-5
d_gene: NA

CDR3aa: CASSLGHLSQPQHF
CDR3nt: TGTGCCAGCAGTTTGGGCCACCTCTCTCAGCCCCAGCATTTT
j_gene: TRBJ1-5
abundance: NA
v_gene: TRBV27
d_gene: NA

CDR3aa: CASSPRQGNEKLFF
CDR3nt: TGTGCCAGCAGCCCAAGACAGGGTAATGAAAAACTGTTTTTT
j_gene: TRBJ1-4
abundance: NA
v_gene: TRBV3-1/TRBV3-2
d_gene: TRBD1

CDR3aa: CASVRDRGVETQYF
CDR3nt: TGCGCCAGCGTCCGGGACAGGGGAGTGGAGACCCAGTACTTC
j_gene: TRBJ2-5
abundance: NA
v_gene: TRBV5-1
d_gene: TRBD1

CDR3aa: CASSDSDRDRANQPQHF
CDR3nt: TGTGCCAGCAGCGACAGTGACCGGGACAGGGCGAATCAGCCCCAGCATTTT
j_gene: TRBJ1-5
abundance: once
v_gene: TRBV3-1/TRBV3-2
d_gene: TRBD1

CDR3aa: CASSLSGGSFDEQFF
CDR3nt: TGTGCCAGCAGCTTGTCCGGGGGGTCATTCGATGAGCAGTTCTTC
j_gene: TRBJ2-1
abundance: few
v_gene: TRBV5-4
d_gene: TRBD2

CDR3aa: CASSPLAGEYNSPLHF
CDR3nt: TGCGCCAGCAGCCCCCTGGCCGGGGAATATAATTCACCCCTCCACTTT
j_gene: TRBJ1-6
abundance: NA
v_gene: TRBV4-1
d_gene: NA

CDR3aa: CASSTTGTTPGELFF
CDR3nt: TGCGCCAGCAGTACGACAGGGACAACCCCCGGGGAGCTGTTTTTT
j_gene: TRBJ2-2
abundance: NA
v_gene: TRBV5-1
d_gene: TRBD1

CDR3aa: CASSPPDSSSGANVLTF
CDR3nt: TGTGCCAGCAGCCCTCCGGACAGCTCCTCTGGGGCCAACGTCCTGACTTTC
j_gene: TRBJ2-6
abundance: NA
v_gene: TRBV28
d_gene: NA

CDR3aa: CASSLPLAGGLVSTDTQYF
CDR3nt: TGTGCCAGCAGTTTGCCCCTAGCGGGGGGCCTGGTTAGCACAGATACGCAGTATTTT
j_gene: TRBJ2-3
abundance: NA
v_gene: TRBV28
d_gene: TRBD2

CDR3aa: CASSDTGGGEKLFF
CDR3nt: TGTGCCAGCAGCGATACAGGGGGCGGTGAAAAACTGTTTTTT
j_gene: TRBJ1-4
abundance: NA
v_gene: TRBV3-1/TRBV3-2
d_gene: TRBD1

CDR3aa: CASSLRGDYRRGTDTQYF
CDR3nt: TGTGCCAGCAGCTTAAGAGGGGACTACCGTCGGGGCACAGATACGCAGTATTTT
j_gene: TRBJ2-3
abundance: NA
v_gene: TRBV7-3
d_gene: TRBD2

CDR3aa: CASTTRGTDTQYF
CDR3nt: TGTGCCAGCACGACCAGGGGCACAGATACGCAGTATTTT
j_gene: TRBJ2-3
abundance: once
v_gene: TRBV2
d_gene: NA

CDR3aa: CASRPDTPGLASESDTQYF
CDR3nt: TGTGCCAGTAGACCCGATACCCCGGGACTAGCGTCGGAGTCGGATACGCAGTATTTT
j_gene: TRBJ2-3
abundance: NA
v_gene: TRBV19
d_gene: TRBD2

CDR3aa: CASTRDSPTTGELFF
CDR3nt: TGTGCCAGCACCCGGGACAGCCCGACTACCGGGGAGCTGTTTTTT
j_gene: TRBJ2-2
abundance: NA
v_gene: TRBV28
d_gene: TRBD1

CDR3aa: CASSQARDRGLKGYTF
CDR3nt: TGCGCCAGCAGCCAAGCCCGGGACAGGGGGCTGAAGGGCTACACCTTC
j_gene: TRBJ1-2
abundance: NA
v_gene: TRBV4-1
d_gene: TRBD1

CDR3aa: CASSLWLAGGTDTQYF
CDR3nt: TGTGCCAGCAGCTTATGGCTAGCGGGGGGTACAGATACGCAGTATTTT
j_gene: TRBJ2-3
abundance: once
v_gene: TRBV7-9
d_gene: TRBD2

CDR3aa: CASSANTGGQETQYF
CDR3nt: TGCGCCAGCAGCGCGAACACAGGGGGACAAGAGACCCAGTACTTC
j_gene: TRBJ2-5
abundance: once
v_gene: TRBV5-1
d_gene: TRBD1

CDR3aa: CASSRRQGSGANVLTF
CDR3nt: TGTGCCAGCAGCCGACGGCAGGGATCTGGGGCCAACGTCCTGACTTTC
j_gene: TRBJ2-6
abundance: NA
v_gene: TRBV6-6
d_gene: NA

CDR3aa: CASSEWSGNSNSPLHF
CDR3nt: TGCGCCAGCAGTGAGTGGTCAGGGAACTCTAATTCACCCCTCCACTTT
j_gene: TRBJ1-6
abundance: once
v_gene: TRBV10-2
d_gene: NA

CDR3aa: CASSAQGRQGAIGYTF
CDR3nt: TGTGCCAGCAGTGCCCAGGGGAGACAGGGGGCGATAGGCTACACCTTC
j_gene: TRBJ1-2
abundance: NA
v_gene: TRBV2
d_gene: TRBD1

CDR3aa: CAISAKGPYGYTF
CDR3nt: TGTGCCATCAGTGCGAAGGGGCCATATGGCTACACCTTC
j_gene: TRBJ1-2
abundance: NA
v_gene: TRBV10-3
d_gene: NA

CDR3aa: CASSQGGQGGYF
CDR3nt: TGTGCCAGCAGCCAAGGTGGACAGGGTGGGTACTTC
j_gene: TRBJ2-7
abundance: few
v_gene: TRBV3-1/TRBV3-2
d_gene: TRBD1

CDR3aa: CASSFRMERWETQYF
CDR3nt: TGTGCCAGCAGTTTTCGGATGGAGCGTTGGGAGACCCAGTACTTC
j_gene: TRBJ2-5
abundance: NA
v_gene: TRBV27
d_gene: NA

CDR3aa: CASSLERQGKGNTIYF
CDR3nt: TGTGCCAGCAGCTTAGAAAGACAGGGGAAAGGAAACACCATATATTTT
j_gene: TRBJ1-3
abundance: NA
v_gene: TRBV7-6
d_gene: TRBD1

CDR3aa: CASSSSDKLAKNIQYF
CDR3nt: TGTGCCAGCAGCTCCTCGGACAAACTAGCCAAAAACATTCAGTACTTC
j_gene: TRBJ2-4
abundance: NA
v_gene: TRBV28
d_gene: NA

CDR3aa: CASSLEVPGEKLFF
CDR3nt: TGTGCCAGCAGCTTGGAGGTTCCGGGTGAAAAACTGTTTTTT
j_gene: TRBJ1-4
abundance: NA
v_gene: TRBV5-4
d_gene: NA